Below, 9 T cell receptor beta chains from the same sample are listed, as sequenced in a study of OX40 agonist ivuxolimab in advanced cancers. Using immunoSEQ multiplex PCR, the repertoire was profiled, and TCRdb retains in-frame clones only, with some absent. The repertoire holds approximately 94,000 clones, with about 89% as singletons. The starting material was CD4+ or CD8+ T cells sorted from blood, obtained in a trial of the OX40 agonist ivuxolimab. The receptors stem from an adult with an advanced solid tumor such as melanoma, head and neck, liver or kidney cancer.

J is TRBJ2-7 and V is TRBV2, with 8 bases aligning to TRBD2. Trimming took 6 bases from V and 12 from J; bases not matched to a gene: 7. The CDR3 runs to 11 residues. Germline loops: CDR1 SNHLY, CDR2 FYNNEI. CDR3 in amino acids: CASRESGRSYF. In DNA form, the CDR3 reads TGTGCCAGCAGGGAGAGCGGGAGATCGTACTTC.

The chain combines TRBV7-9 with TRBJ2-3; D might be TRBD1 or TRBD2, each matching 5 bases. Germline CDR1 is SEHNR and CDR2 is FQNEAQ (reference sequence). The CDR3 has 15 residues. Trimming took off 5 bases at V and 6 bases at J, with 18 bases between the two ends. The CDR3 protein is CASSGAPGLVDTQYF. DNA of the CDR3: TGTGCCAGCAGCGGTGCCCCGGGGCTGGTGGATACGCAGTATTTT.

This clone was recorded only once. The J gene is TRBJ1-6, the V gene TRBV6-5, with TRBD1 matching over 10 bases. Germline CDR1 reads MNHEY; CDR2 reads SVGAGI. Germline trimming cut 4 bases from V and 7 bases from J; bases unmatched to any gene: 7. There are 16 residues in the CDR3. The DNA of the CDR3 is TGTGCCAGCAGTTCGCCCGGGACAGGGGTAAATTCACCCCTCCACTTT. Translated: CASSSPGTGVNSPLHF.

The chain combines TRBV29-1 with TRBJ2-5; D is possibly TRBD2 (6 bases). The CDR3 sequence is 14 residues long. Germline V lookup: CDR1 SQVTM, CDR2 ANQGSEA. V lost 7 bases and J lost 4, with 19 bases in between. The chain's CDR3 is CSAKGGVGRETQYF. CDR3 nucleotides: TGCAGCGCCAAAGGAGGGGTAGGGCGAGAGACCCAGTACTTC.

This clone was recorded a few times. V is TRBV20-1 and J is TRBJ1-1; 7 nucleotides match TRBD1. Germline V lookup: CDR1 DFQATT, CDR2 SNEGSKA (reference sequence). V dropped 5 bases and J dropped 8; count of bases not matched to a gene: 5. This CDR3 has 11 residues. As DNA, the CDR3 is TGCAGTGCTTTGTCGGACAGGGAAGCTTTCTTT. Its protein is CSALSDREAFF.

The gene calls are TRBV5-6 and TRBJ2-5, with D uncertain. Germline-derived CDR1 and CDR2 are SGHDT and YYEEEE. The CDR3 is 14 amino acids. V was clipped by 0 bases and J by 6 bases, with 12 bases between them. CDR3 coding DNA: TGTGCCAGCAGCTTGGCCGGCTCCTTGCAGACCCAGTACTTC. It yields the protein CASSLAGSLQTQYF.

The chain couples TRBV7-3 to TRBJ2-1; weak D call: TRBD2 (6 bases). CDR3 length: 15 amino acids. Germline V gives CDR1 SGHTA, CDR2 FQGTGA. V dropped 4 bases and J dropped 4 bases, with 14 bases sitting between them. The CDR3 is CASSSFSGLYNEQFF. The CDR3 DNA follows: TGTGCCAGCAGCTCCTTTAGCGGCCTGTACAATGAGCAGTTCTTC.

This clone was recorded only once. CDR3 bases: TGTGCCAGCAGCGACGGGCGGCCGATAACCCTGGAGCAGTACTTC. Its translation: CASSDGRPITLEQYF. J is TRBJ2-7 and V is TRBV5-4; no clear D. Germline V gives CDR1 SGHNT, CDR2 YYREEE (reference sequence). V gave up 4 bases and J gave up 7 bases, with 21 bases separating them. This CDR3 comprises 15 residues.

The chain uses TRBV27 and TRBJ2-3; 8 nucleotides line up with TRBD2. Trimming removed 3 bases from V and 3 bases from J; junction bases left unmatched: 5. CDR1 is MNHEY and CDR2 is SMNVEV in the germline V gene (reference sequence). The CDR3 consists of 15 residues. The CDR3 is CASSFLAGVTDTQYF. DNA of the CDR3: TGTGCCAGCAGTTTTCTAGCGGGTGTGACAGATACGCAGTATTTT.